This record covers a single TCR beta chain. Antigen specificity is unknown. The CDR3 end falls 3 residues outside the read, so it is completed with the germline J gene. These data come from a study of T cells in women clearing cervical HPV infection. Overall study context: With HLA typing for only a few women, HLA confounding remains possible.

Study-wide findings and caveats: Repertoire richness, not evenness, was significantly elevated in CIN3+ cases versus controls.

Germline CDR1 reads SGHTA; CDR2 reads FQGTGA. This CDR3 is 14 amino acids long. V was cut by 5 bases and J by 4 bases, with 13 bases left in between. The method was immunoSEQ multiplex PCR; TCRdb's version includes in-frame clones alone and lacks a portion of them. Across over 30,000 clones, the top ten clones capture under 8.5% of the sample. The sequencing input was blood buffy coat. The TCR was taken from a woman aged 18 to 75 with a cervical HPV16 infection that either progressed to CIN3+ or cleared (not recorded which). The chain links TRBV7-3 to TRBJ2-3; TRBD2 might be the D (5 bases). CDR3 bases read: TGTGCCAGCAGCCGAGGAGTAGCGTCAGATACG. Translation: CASSRGVASDT. The CDR3, in full, reads CASSRGVASDTQYF.